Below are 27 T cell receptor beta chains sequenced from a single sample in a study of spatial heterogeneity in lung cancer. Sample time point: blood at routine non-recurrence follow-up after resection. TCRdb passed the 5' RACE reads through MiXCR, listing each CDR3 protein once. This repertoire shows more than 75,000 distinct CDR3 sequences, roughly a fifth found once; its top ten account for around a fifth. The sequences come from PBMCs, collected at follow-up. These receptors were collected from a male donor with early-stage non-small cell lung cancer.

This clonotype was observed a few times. CDR3: CASSLPNQETQYF. CDR3 DNA sequence: TGTGCCAGCAGCTTACCCAACCAAGAGACCCAGTACTTC. V and J are TRBV7-2 and TRBJ2-5; D remains ambiguous. V lost 2 bases, J lost 0 bases, and 4 bases lay in between. The CDR3 extends over 13 amino acids. Germline CDR1 reads SGHTA; CDR2 reads FQGNSA. Combining the CDR3 with reference TRBV7-2 and TRBJ2-5 gives the whole variable domain GAGVSQSPSNKVTEKGKDVELRCDPISGHTALYWYRQSLGQGLEFLIYFQGNSAPDKSGLPSDRFSAERTGGSVSTLTIQRTQQEDSAVYLCASSLPNQETQYFGPGTRLLVL.

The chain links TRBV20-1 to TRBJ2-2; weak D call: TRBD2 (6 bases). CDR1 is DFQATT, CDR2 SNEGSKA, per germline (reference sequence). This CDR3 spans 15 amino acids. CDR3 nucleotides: TGCAGCGCCGGTTGGGGCGGGGCGAACACCGGGGAGCTGTTTTTT. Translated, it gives CSAGWGGANTGELFF.

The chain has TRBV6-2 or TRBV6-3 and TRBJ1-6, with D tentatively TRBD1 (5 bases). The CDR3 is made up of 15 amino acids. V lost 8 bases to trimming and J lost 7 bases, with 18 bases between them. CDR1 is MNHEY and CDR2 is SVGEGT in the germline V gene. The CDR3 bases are TGTGCCAGCCTCGCTCGTGCGGGGCCGAATTCACCCCTCCACTTT. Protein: CASLARAGPNSPLHF.

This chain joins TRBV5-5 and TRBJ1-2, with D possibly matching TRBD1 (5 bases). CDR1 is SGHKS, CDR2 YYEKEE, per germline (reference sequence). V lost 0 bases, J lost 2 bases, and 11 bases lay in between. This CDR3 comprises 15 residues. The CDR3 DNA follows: TGTGCCAGCAGCTTGGCCGGGCAGGGCAACTATGGCTACACCTTC. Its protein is CASSLAGQGNYGYTF.

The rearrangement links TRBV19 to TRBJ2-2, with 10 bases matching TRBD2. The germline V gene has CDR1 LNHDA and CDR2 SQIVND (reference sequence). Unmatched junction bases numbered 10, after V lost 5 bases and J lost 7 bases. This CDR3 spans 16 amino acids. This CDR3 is CASSSSSGRGIGELFF. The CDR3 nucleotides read TGTGCCAGTAGTTCGTCTAGCGGGAGAGGTATCGGGGAGCTGTTTTTT.

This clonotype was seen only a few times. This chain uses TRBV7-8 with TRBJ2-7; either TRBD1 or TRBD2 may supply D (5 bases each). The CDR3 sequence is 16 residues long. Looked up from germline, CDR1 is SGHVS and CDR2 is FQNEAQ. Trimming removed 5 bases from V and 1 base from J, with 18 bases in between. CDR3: CASSTSPGTGSYEQYF. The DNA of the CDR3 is TGTGCCAGCAGCACCTCCCCCGGGACCGGGTCCTACGAGCAGTACTTC.

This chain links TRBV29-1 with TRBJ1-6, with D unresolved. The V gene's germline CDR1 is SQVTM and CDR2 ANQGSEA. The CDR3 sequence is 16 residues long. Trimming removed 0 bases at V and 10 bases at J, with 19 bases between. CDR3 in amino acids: CSVEEYGPAGRSPLHF. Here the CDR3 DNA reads TGCAGCGTTGAAGAATATGGCCCAGCGGGTAGGTCACCCCTCCACTTT.

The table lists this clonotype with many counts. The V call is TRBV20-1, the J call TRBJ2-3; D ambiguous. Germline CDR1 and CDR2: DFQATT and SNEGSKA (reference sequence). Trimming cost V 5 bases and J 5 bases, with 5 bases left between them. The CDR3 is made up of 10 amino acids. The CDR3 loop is CSAWRDTQYF. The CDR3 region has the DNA TGCAGTGCTTGGAGAGATACGCAGTATTTT.

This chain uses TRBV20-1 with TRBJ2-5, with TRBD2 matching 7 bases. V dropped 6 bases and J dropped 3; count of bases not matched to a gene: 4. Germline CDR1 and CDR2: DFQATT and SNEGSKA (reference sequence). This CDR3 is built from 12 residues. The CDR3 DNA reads TGCAGTGCCAGGACTAGAAAAGAGACCCAGTACTTC. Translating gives CSARTRKETQYF.

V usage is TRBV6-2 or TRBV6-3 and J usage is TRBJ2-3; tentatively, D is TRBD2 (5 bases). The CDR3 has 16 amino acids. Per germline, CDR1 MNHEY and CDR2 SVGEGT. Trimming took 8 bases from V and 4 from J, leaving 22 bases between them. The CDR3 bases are TGTGCCAGCGGGATAGCGCTGGGGAAGCGAGCAGATACGCAGTATTTT. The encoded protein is CASGIALGKRADTQYF.

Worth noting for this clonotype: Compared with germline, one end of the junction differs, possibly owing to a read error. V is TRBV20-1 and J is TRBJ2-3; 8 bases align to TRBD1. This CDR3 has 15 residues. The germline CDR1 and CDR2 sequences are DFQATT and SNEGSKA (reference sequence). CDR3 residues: CSARNRDRLTDTKYF. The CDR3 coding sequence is TGCAGTGCTAGAAACCGGGACAGGCTCACAGATACGAAGTATTTT.

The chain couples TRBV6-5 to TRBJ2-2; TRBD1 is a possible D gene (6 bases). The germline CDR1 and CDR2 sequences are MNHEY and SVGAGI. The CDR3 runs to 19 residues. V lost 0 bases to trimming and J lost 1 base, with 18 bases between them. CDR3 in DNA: TGTGCCAGCAGTTACTCCGTTACAGGGACACGAAGGAACACCGGGGAGCTGTTTTTT. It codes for CASSYSVTGTRRNTGELFF.

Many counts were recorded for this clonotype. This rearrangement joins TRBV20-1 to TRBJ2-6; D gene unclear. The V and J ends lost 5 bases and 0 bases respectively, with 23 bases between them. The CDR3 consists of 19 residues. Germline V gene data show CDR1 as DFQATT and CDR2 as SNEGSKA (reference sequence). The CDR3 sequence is CSARPPAGGVTSGANVLTF. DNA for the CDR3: TGCAGTGCTCGCCCCCCGGCCGGCGGAGTTACCTCTGGGGCCAACGTCCTGACTTTC.

This CDR3 is CASSPSTGVNTEAFF. CDR3 DNA sequence: TGTGCCAGCAGCCCCTCGACAGGGGTGAACACTGAAGCTTTCTTT. V gene TRBV7-8 combines with J gene TRBJ1-1; the match to TRBD1 covers 8 bases. The germline V gene encodes CDR1 SGHVS and CDR2 FQNEAQ. The CDR3 totals 15 residues. J was trimmed by 0 bases and V by 5 bases; bases with no gene match: 5.

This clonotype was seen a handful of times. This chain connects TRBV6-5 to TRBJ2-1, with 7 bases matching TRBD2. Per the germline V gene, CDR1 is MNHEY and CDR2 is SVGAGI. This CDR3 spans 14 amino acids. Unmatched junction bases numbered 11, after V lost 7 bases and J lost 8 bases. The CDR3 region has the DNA TGTGCCAGCACTATCTTTGCGGGAGTAGATGAGCAGTTCTTC. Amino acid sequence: CASTIFAGVDEQFF.

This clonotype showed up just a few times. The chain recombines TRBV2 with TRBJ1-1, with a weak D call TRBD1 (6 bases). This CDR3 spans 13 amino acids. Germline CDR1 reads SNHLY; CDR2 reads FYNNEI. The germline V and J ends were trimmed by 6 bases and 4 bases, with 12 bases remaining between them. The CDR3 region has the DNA TGTGCCAGCAGACAGGGTTGGGGCACTGAAGCTTTCTTT. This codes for CASRQGWGTEAFF.

CDR3 protein: CASSTGGEDTQYF. Written as DNA, the CDR3 is TGCGCCAGCAGTACGGGGGGCGAAGATACGCAGTATTTT. The rearrangement uses TRBV5-1 and TRBJ2-3; perhaps TRBD2 as D (7 bases). Germline-derived CDR1 and CDR2 are SGHRS and YFSETQ. This CDR3 has 13 residues. V was trimmed by 5 bases and J by 5 bases, leaving 12 bases between them.

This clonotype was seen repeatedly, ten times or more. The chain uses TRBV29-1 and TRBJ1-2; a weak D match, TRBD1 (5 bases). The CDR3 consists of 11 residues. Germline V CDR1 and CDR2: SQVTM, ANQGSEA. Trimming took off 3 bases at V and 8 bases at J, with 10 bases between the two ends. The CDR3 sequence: CSVEGQEGYTF. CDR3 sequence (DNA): TGCAGCGTTGAGGGGCAGGAGGGCTACACCTTC.

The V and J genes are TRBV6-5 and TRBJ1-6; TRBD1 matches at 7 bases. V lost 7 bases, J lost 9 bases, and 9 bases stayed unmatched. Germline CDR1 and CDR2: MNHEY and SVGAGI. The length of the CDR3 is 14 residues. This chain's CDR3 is CASNTGQSPSPLHF. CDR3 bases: TGTGCCAGCAACACGGGACAGTCGCCTTCACCCCTCCACTTT.

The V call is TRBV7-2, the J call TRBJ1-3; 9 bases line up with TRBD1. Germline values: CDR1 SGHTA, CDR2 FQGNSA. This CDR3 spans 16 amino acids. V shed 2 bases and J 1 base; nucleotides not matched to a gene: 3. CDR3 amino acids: CASSLRGTGSGNTIYF. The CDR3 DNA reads TGTGCCAGCAGCTTACGTGGGACAGGGTCTGGAAACACCATATATTTT. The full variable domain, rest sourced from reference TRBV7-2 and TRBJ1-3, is GAGVSQSPSNKVTEKGKDVELRCDPISGHTALYWYRQSLGQGLEFLIYFQGNSAPDKSGLPSDRFSAERTGGSVSTLTIQRTQQEDSAVYLCASSLRGTGSGNTIYFGEGSWLTVV.

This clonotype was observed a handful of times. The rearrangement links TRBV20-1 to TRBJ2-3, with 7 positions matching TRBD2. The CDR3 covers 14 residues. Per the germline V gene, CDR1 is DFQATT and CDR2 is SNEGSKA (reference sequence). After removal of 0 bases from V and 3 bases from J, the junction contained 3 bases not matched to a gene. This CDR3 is CSARDPAGTDTQYF. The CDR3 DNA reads TGCAGTGCTAGAGATCCAGCGGGGACAGATACGCAGTATTTT.

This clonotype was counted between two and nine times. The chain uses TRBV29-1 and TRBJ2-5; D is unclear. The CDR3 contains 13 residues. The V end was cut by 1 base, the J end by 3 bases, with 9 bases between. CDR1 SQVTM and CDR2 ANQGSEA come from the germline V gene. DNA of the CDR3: TGCAGCGTTGAAGGAGGTATTAAAGAGACCCAGTACTTC. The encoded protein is CSVEGGIKETQYF.

CDR3 coding DNA: TGTGCCAGCAGCTTGAAGGGTTGGTCTTTAGCGCCCGGTTACGAGCAGTACTTC. Encoded protein: CASSLKGWSLAPGYEQYF. V usage is TRBV5-4 and J usage is TRBJ2-7; possibly TRBD2 for D (5 bases). V lost 1 base and J lost 4, with 24 bases in between. Germline CDR1 reads SGHNT; CDR2 reads YYREEE (reference sequence). The CDR3 spans 18 residues.

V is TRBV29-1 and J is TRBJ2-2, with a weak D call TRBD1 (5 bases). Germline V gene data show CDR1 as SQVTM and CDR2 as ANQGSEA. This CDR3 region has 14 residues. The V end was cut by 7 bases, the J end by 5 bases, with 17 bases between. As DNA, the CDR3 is TGCAGCGGTGGGCAGGGTGGTCGAACCGGGGAGCTGTTTTTT. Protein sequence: CSGGQGGRTGELFF.

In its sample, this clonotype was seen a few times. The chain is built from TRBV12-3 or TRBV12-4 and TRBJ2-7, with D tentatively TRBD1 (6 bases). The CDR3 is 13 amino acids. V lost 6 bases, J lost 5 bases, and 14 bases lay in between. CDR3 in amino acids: CASSRDRLDEQYF. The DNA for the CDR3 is TGTGCCAGCAGCCGAGACAGGCTCGACGAGCAGTACTTC.

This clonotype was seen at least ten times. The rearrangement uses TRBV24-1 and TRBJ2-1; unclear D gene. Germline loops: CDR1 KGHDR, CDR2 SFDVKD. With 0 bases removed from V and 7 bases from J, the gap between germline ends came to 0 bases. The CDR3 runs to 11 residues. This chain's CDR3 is CATSDLNEQFF. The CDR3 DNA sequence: TGTGCCACCAGTGATTTGAATGAGCAGTTCTTC.

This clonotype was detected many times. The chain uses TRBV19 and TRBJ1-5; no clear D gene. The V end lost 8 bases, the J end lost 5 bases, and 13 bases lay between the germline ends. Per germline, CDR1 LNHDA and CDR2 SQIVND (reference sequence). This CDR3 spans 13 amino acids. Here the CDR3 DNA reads TGTGCCAGTCAGAGCGGGGTTGATCAGCCCCAGCATTTT. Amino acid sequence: CASQSGVDQPQHF.